This T cell receptor beta chain was identified during a study of shared clonotypes between healthy human individuals. Naive CD8 populations comprised CD45RO-negative cells positively selected for CCR7, excluding terminally differentiated effector memory CD45RA+ cells. CDR3 length: 14 residues. Germline V gene data show CDR1 as MDHEN and CDR2 as SYDVKM. Trimming removed 4 bases at V and 5 bases at J, with 15 bases between. Measured with immunoSEQ multiplex PCR; TCRdb has only the in-frame clones, and not every one. The sample yields over 2,000,000 clones, 93% seen once. Sequencing used naive CD8+ T cells from PBMCs. The TCR sequence derives from a man between 18 and 35 years old in good health. Some clones in this sample may be carry-over from other donors' samples. The gene calls are TRBV28 and TRBJ2-7; tentative D call: TRBD1 (6 bases). CDR3 region: CASSWVRGSHEQYF. CDR3 nucleotide sequence: TGTGCCAGCAGTTGGGTCAGGGGTTCCCACGAGCAGTACTTC.